This T cell receptor (beta chain) came from a study of T cell responses to AZD1222 COVID-19 vaccine. The CDR3 extends over 14 amino acids. Germline V gene data show CDR1 as GTSNPN and CDR2 as SVGIG (reference sequence). Trimming left V 4 bases short and J 2 bases short, with 12 bases between. The repertoire was sequenced with immunoSEQ multiplex PCR; TCRdb's copy has only in-frame clones and lacks some. Of tens of thousands of clones listed, 65% to 85% are singletons. The table lists this clone with a few counts. The specimen was peripheral blood, collected on day 0 of MenACWY control vaccination. V gene TRBV30 combines with J gene TRBJ2-1; the D gene is possibly TRBD1 (6 bases). The receptor was isolated from an adult in good health. CDR3 coding DNA: TGTGCCTGGAAGGGACAAGGGACCTACAATGAGCAGTTCTTC. It yields the protein CAWKGQGTYNEQFF.